Listed below are T cell receptor beta chains from one sample, sequenced in a study of blood T cell repertoires in COVID-19. TCRdb keeps only in-frame clones here, not all; method: immunoSEQ multiplex PCR. The profile shows more than 70,000 clones, about 86% of them singletons. The sequencing input was peripheral blood. Every receptor here comes from a woman older than 75 in a cohort sampled during active or convalescent COVID-19. Both conserved end residues are part of each CDR3. For some rows the clone size is stated as once, few or many, or as a class when expanded; others skip it.

>-|TRBJ2-1|TRBV4-1
CASSQGMAGGGFNEQFF
>-|TRBJ1-2|TRBV29-1
CSVVGAGAPGYTF
>-|TRBJ2-3|TRBV7-9
CASSQTGTSQRTDTQYF
>once|TRBJ1-4|TRBV5-1
CASSLARADREKLFF
>-|TRBJ2-1|TRBV3-1/TRBV3-2
CASSPRHGSSSYNEQFF
>-|TRBJ1-1|TRBV28
CASSEGRAAFF
>once|TRBJ2-7|TRBV30
CAWSTQGGVEQYF
>few|TRBJ1-1|TRBV10-3
CAISVQGPDTEAFF
>-|TRBJ1-5|TRBV6-5
CASSNTGVTNQPQHF
>-|TRBJ2-1|TRBV25-1
CASSEFGGDYNEQFF
>-|TRBJ1-2|TRBV27
CASTQLGQNYGYTF
>-|TRBJ2-7|TRBV7-8
CASSLDRAGEQYF
>-|TRBJ2-7|TRBV28
CASSFLGATYDEQYF
>-|TRBJ2-5|TRBV7-2
CASSPGLAGDETQYF
>-|TRBJ2-1|TRBV19
CASSIGRATSYNEQFF
>-|TRBJ2-2|TRBV6-5
CASSRVRLNTGELFF
>few|TRBJ2-5|TRBV5-4
CASSPGLAGEETQYF
>-|TRBJ1-1|TRBV19
CASSLQGGKNTEAFF
>once|TRBJ2-2|TRBV5-1
CASSFKEPDTGELFF
>-|TRBJ2-1|TRBV18
CASSAGSGYNEQFF
>few|TRBJ1-1|TRBV19
CASSIRTGGFNTEAFF
>-|TRBJ1-4|TRBV2
CASRRGDEKLFF
>-|TRBJ2-3|TRBV11-3
CASSLEGGTDTQYF
>-|TRBJ1-4|TRBV5-1
CASSRGQPGGEKLFF
>once|TRBJ2-7|TRBV5-1
CASSLDPTGGYEQYF
>-|TRBJ1-2|TRBV12-3/TRBV12-4
CASSLAQVGGYTF
>-|TRBJ1-4|TRBV9
CASSGGWGEKLFF
>-|TRBJ1-2|TRBV5-1
CASSETGAYGYTF
>-|TRBJ1-6|TRBV18
CASSPTGDNSPLHF
>-|TRBJ1-1|TRBV3-1/TRBV3-2
CASSQGQGDTEAFF
>-|TRBJ2-3|TRBV10-1
CASFWGNSGESTDTQYF
>once|TRBJ1-1|TRBV3-1/TRBV3-2
CASSQDLGQGWNTEAFF
>-|TRBJ1-4|TRBV5-1
CASSQTGTGGRGNEKLFF
>-|TRBJ1-1|TRBV11-2
CASSLNSRDSQSFF
>-|TRBJ1-1|TRBV29-1
CSVWDRGHRNTEAFF
>-|TRBJ2-3|TRBV9
CASSVEAGSTDTQYF
>-|TRBJ2-7|TRBV19
CASSSAYEQYF
>-|TRBJ1-1|TRBV10-3
CAISGPGQGNTEAFF
>-|TRBJ2-1|TRBV10-3
CAISDRQRVYNEQFF
>-|TRBJ2-7|TRBV9
CASSVMDRSYEQYF
>-|TRBJ2-7|TRBV18
CASSPFTSDEQYF